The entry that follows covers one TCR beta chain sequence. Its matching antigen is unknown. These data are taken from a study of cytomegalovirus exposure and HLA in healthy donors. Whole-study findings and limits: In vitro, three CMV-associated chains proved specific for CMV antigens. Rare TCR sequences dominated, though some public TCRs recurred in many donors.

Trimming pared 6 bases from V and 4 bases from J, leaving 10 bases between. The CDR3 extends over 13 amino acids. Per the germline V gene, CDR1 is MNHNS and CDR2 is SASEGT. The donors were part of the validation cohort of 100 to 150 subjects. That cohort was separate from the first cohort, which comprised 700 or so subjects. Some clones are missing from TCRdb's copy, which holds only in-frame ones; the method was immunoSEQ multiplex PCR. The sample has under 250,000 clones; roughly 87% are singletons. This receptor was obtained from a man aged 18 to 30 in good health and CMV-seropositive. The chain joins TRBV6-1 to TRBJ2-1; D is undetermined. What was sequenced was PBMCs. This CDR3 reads CASRSRNYNEQFF. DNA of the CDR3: TGTGCCAGCAGGAGCAGAAATTACAATGAGCAGTTCTTC.